This TCR beta chain stems from a study of response to subunit inactivated influenza vaccine. TCRdb re-called the RT-PCR reads through MiXCR, storing one row per CDR3 protein. The table has around 580,000 distinct CDR3 sequences, about 12% seen once; the top ten hold roughly 10%. A few counts support this clonotype. Its antigen is undetermined. V shed 6 bases and J 4 bases; nucleotides not matched to a gene: 8. The CDR3 extends over 15 amino acids. General study results and limits: There was a suggestion from the authors that each seasonal influenza vaccination recruits few new T cells.

The sequencing used PBMCs from blood, collected on the day of vaccination. The receptor's source is a man in his forties or fifties who received an inactivated influenza vaccine. The V gene is TRBV12-3 or TRBV12-4, the J gene TRBJ2-1; 8 bases fit TRBD2. The CDR3: CASSDLAGTYNEQFF. The CDR3 DNA reads TGTGCCAGCAGCGACTTAGCGGGAACTTACAATGAGCAGTTCTTC.